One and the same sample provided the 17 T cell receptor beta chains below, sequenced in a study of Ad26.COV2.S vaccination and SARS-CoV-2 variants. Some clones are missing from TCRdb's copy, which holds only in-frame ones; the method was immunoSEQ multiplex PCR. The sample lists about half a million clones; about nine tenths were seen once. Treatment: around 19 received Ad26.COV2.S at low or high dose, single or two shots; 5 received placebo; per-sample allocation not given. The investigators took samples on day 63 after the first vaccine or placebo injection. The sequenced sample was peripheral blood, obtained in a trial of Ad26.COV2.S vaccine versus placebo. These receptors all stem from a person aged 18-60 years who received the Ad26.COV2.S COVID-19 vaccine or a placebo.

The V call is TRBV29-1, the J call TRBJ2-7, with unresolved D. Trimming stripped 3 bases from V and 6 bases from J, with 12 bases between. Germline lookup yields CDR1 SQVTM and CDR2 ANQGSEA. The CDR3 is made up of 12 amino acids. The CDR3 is CSVEANLSEQYF. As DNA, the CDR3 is TGCAGCGTTGAGGCCAACTTAAGCGAGCAGTACTTC.

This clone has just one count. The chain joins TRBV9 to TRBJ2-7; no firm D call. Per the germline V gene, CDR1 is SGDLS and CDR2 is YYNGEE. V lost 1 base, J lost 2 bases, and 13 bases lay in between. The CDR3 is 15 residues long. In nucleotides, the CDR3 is TGTGCCAGCAGCGTAAGGCTCATAAGGGCCTACGAGCAGTACTTC. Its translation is CASSVRLIRAYEQYF.

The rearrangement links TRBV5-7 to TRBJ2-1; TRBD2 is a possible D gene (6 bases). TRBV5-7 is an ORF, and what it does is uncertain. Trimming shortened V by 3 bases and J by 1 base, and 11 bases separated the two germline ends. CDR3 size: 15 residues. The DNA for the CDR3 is TGTGCCAGCAGCTCGATCGGAGGGTCCTACAATGAGCAGTTCTTC. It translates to CASSSIGGSYNEQFF.

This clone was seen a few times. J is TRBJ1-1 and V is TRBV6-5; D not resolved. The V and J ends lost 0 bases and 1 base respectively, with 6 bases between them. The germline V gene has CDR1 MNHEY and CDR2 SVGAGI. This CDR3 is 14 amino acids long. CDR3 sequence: CASSYSLGNTEAFF. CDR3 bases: TGTGCCAGCAGTTACTCCTTGGGGAACACTGAAGCTTTCTTT.

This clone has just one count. The CDR3 sequence is CASQPDRVSGNEQFF. DNA of the CDR3: TGTGCCAGTCAACCCGACAGGGTGTCCGGCAATGAGCAGTTCTTC. V usage is TRBV19 and J usage is TRBJ2-1; 7 bases fit TRBD1. The germline gives CDR1 LNHDA, CDR2 SQIVND (reference sequence). The CDR3 runs to 15 residues. V shed 8 bases and J 6 bases; nucleotides not matched to a gene: 13.

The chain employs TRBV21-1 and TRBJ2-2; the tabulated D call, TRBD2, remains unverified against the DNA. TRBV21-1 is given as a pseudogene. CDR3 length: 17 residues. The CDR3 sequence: CASSKGRLDENTGELFF. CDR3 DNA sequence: TGTGCCAGCAGCAAAGGAAGACTAGATGAAAACACCGGGGAGCTGTTTTTT.

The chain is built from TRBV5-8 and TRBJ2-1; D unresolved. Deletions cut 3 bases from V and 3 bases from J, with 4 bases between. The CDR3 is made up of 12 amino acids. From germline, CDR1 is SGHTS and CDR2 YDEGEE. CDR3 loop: CASSSGYNEQFF. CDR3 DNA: TGTGCCAGCAGCTCTGGCTACAATGAGCAGTTCTTC.

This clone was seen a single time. The CDR3 protein is CASSETSGSPYEQYF. Written as DNA, the CDR3 is TGTGCCAGCAGCGAGACTAGCGGAAGCCCCTACGAGCAGTACTTC. V and J are TRBV5-4 and TRBJ2-7, with 9 bases lining up with TRBD2. V lost 4 bases to trimming and J lost 2 bases; unmatched junction nucleotides: 7. Germline CDR1 is SGHNT and CDR2 is YYREEE (reference sequence). The CDR3 consists of 15 residues.

CDR3 sequence reads: CAWSDRYEQYF. CDR3 sequence (DNA): TGTGCCTGGAGTGACCGTTACGAGCAGTACTTC. This chain uses TRBV30 with TRBJ2-7; the D is unclear. The CDR3 has 11 residues. The V end lost 1 base, the J end lost 4 bases, and 5 bases lay between the germline ends. Germline CDR1 and CDR2: GTSNPN and SVGIG (reference sequence). Filled out from reference TRBV30 and TRBJ2-7, the complete variable domain reads SQTIHQWPATLVQPVGSPLSLECTVEGTSNPNLYWYRQAAGRGLQLLFYSVGIGQISSEVPQNLSASRPQDRQFILSSKKLLLSDSGFYLCAWSDRYEQYFGPGTRLTVT.

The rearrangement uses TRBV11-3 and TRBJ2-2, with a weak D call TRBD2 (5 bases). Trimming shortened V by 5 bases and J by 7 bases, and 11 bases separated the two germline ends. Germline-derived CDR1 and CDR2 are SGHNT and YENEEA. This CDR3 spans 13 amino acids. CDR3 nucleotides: TGTGCCAGCAGCGCTGGACTGGGCGGGGAGCTGTTTTTT. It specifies CASSAGLGGELFF.

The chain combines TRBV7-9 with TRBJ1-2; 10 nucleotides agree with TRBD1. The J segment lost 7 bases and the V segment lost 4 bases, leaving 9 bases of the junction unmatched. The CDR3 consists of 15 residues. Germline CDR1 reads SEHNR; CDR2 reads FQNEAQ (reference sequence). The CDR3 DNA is TGTGCCAGCAGCTACCAGACAGGGGGCAGCGGTGGCTACACCTTC. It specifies CASSYQTGGSGGYTF.

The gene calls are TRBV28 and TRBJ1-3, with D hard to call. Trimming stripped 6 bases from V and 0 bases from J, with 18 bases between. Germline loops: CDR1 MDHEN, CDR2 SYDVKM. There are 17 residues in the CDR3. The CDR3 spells CASRNLGFRDSGNTIYF. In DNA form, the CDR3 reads TGTGCCAGCAGAAATCTAGGGTTCCGGGACTCTGGAAACACCATATATTTT.

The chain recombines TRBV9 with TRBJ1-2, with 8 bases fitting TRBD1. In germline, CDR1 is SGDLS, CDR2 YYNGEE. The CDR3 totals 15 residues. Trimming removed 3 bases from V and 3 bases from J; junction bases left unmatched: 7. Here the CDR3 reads CASSANQGADYGYTF. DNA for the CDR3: TGTGCCAGCAGCGCGAACCAGGGGGCGGACTATGGCTACACCTTC.

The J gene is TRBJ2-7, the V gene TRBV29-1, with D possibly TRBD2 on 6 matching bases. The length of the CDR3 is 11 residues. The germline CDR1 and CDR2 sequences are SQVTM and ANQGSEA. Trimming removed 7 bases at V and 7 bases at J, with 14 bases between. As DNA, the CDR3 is TGCAGCGGGGCGGAGGGCTGGGAGCAGTACTTC. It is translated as CSGAEGWEQYF.

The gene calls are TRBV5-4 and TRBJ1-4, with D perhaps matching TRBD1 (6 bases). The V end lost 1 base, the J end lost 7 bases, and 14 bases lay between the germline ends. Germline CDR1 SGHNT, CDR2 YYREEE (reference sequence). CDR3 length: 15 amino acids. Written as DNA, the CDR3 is TGTGCCAGCAGCTTGAGAGGGGGAGAAGGTGAAAAACTGTTTTTT. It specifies CASSLRGGEGEKLFF.

This CDR3 reads CASSLLGAVEFTDTQYF. The CDR3 DNA reads TGTGCCAGCAGCCTCTTGGGGGCAGTAGAATTCACAGATACGCAGTATTTT. V usage is TRBV4-2 and J usage is TRBJ2-3, with D possibly TRBD1 on 6 matching bases. The CDR3 totals 17 residues. From germline, CDR1 is LGHNA and CDR2 YNFKEQ. Trimming left V 4 bases short and J 2 bases short, with 19 bases between.

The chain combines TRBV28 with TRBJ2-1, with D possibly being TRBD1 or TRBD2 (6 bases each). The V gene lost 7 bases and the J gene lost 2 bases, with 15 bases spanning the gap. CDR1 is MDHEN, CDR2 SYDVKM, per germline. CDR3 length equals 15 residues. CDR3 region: CASNPRGTPYNEQFF. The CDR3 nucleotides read TGTGCCAGCAATCCGAGGGGGACTCCCTACAATGAGCAGTTCTTC.